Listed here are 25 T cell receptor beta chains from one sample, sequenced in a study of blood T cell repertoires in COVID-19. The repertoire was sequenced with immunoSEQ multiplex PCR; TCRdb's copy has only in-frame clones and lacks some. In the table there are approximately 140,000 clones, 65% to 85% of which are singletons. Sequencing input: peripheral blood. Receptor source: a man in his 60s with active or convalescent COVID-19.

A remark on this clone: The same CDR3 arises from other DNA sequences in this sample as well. The CDR3 bases are TGTGCCAGCAGCCCGGCGGGTTCCTACAATGAGCAGTTCTTC. This encodes CASSPAGSYNEQFF. The chain recombines TRBV6-5 with TRBJ2-1, with a possible D match to TRBD2 (5 bases). V was clipped by 6 bases and J by 1 base, with 10 bases between them. There are 14 residues in the CDR3. Germline CDR1 and CDR2: MNHEY and SVGAGI.

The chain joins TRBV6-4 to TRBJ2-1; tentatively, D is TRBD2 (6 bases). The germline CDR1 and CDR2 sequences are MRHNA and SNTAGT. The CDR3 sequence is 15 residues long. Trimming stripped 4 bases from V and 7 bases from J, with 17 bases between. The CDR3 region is CASSVNSGVGNEQFF. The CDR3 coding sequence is TGTGCCAGCAGTGTTAATAGCGGCGTGGGGAATGAGCAGTTCTTC.

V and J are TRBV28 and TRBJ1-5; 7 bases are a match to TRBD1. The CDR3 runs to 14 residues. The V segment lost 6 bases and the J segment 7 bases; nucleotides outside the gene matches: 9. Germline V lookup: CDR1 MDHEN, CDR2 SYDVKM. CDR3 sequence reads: CASSFDRDRQPQHF. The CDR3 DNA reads TGTGCCAGCAGCTTTGACAGGGATAGACAGCCCCAGCATTTT.

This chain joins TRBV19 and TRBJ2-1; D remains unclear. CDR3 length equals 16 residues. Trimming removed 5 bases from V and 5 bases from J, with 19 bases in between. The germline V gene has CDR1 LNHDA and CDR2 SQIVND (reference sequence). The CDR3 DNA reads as TGTGCCAGTAGTCCCCGCCGACTCCTACGGGACAATGAGCAGTTCTTC. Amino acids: CASSPRRLLRDNEQFF.

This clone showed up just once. The CDR3 is CASSLAELAGVGEQFF. The CDR3 DNA reads TGCGCCAGCAGCTTGGCCGAACTAGCGGGAGTCGGTGAGCAGTTCTTC. The chain employs TRBV5-1 and TRBJ2-1; 11 nucleotides align to TRBD2. This CDR3 comprises 16 residues. V was clipped by 0 bases and J by 9 bases; unmatched bases: 8. Germline assignment: CDR1 SGHRS and CDR2 YFSETQ.

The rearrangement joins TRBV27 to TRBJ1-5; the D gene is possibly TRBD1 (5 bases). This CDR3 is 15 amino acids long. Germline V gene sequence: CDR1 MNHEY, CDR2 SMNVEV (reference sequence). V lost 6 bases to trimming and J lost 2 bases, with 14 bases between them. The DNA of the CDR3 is TGTGCCAGCAGCCCGGGGGGTATGGGCAATCAGCCCCAGCATTTT. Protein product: CASSPGGMGNQPQHF.

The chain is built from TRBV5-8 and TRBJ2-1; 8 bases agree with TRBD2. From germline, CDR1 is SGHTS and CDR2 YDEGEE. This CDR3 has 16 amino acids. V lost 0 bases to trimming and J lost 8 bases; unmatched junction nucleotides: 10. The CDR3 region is CASSLVGSGAWDEQFF. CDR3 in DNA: TGTGCCAGCAGCTTGGTGGGTAGCGGGGCCTGGGATGAGCAGTTCTTC.

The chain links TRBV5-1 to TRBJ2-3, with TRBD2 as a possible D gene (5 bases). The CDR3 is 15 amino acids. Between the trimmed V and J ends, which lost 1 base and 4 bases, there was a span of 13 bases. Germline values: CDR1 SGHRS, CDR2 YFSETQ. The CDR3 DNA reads TGCGCCAGCAGCTTGCCCGAGGGCGGGTCAGATACGCAGTATTTT. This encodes CASSLPEGGSDTQYF.

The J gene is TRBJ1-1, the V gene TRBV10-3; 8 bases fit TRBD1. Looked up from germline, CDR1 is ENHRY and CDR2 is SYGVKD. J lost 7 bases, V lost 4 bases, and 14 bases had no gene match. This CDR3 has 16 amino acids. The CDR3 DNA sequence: TGTGCCATCAGTGGCGCCCCTACAGGGGGGAATGGTGAAGCTTTCTTT. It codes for CAISGAPTGGNGEAFF.

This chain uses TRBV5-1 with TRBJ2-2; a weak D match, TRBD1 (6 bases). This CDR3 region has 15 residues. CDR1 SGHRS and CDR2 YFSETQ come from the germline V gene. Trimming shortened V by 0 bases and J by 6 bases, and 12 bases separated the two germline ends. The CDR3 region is CASSLAPGVAGELFF. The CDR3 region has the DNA TGCGCCAGCAGCTTGGCCCCAGGGGTCGCCGGGGAGCTGTTTTTT.

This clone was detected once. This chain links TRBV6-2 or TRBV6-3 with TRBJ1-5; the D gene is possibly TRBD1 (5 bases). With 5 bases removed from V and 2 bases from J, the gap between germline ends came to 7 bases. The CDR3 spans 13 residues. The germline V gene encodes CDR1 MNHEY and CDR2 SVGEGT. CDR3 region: CASSPGGNQPQHF. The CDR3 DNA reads TGTGCCAGCAGTCCGGGGGGCAATCAGCCCCAGCATTTT.

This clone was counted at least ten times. CDR3 residues: CASSTQGAGNQPQHF. Written as DNA, the CDR3 is TGTGCCAGCTCAACCCAGGGGGCAGGCAATCAGCCCCAGCATTTT. The chain is built from TRBV18 and TRBJ1-5; TRBD1 aligns across 8 bases. Trimming took 5 bases from V and 2 from J; bases not matched to a gene: 5. The V gene's germline CDR1 is KGHSH and CDR2 LQKENI. The length of the CDR3 is 15 residues.

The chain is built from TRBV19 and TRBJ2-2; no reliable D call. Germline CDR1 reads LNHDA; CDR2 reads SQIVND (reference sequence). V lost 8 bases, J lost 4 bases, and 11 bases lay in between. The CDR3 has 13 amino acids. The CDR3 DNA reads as TGTGCCAGTCCCAACATGCTCACCGGGGAGCTGTTTTTT. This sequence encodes CASPNMLTGELFF.

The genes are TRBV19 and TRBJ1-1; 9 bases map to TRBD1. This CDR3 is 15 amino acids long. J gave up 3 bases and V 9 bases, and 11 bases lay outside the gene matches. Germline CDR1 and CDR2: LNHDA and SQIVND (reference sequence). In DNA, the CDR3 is TGTGCCAGCAGCCTGGGACAGGGCTGGGACACTGAAGCTTTCTTT. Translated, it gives CASSLGQGWDTEAFF.

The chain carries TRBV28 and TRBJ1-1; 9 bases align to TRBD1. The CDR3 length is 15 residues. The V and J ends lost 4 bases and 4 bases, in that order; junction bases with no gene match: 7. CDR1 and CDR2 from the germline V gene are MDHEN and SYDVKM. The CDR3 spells CASSWTQGASTEAFF. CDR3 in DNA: TGTGCCAGCAGTTGGACACAGGGGGCTAGCACTGAAGCTTTCTTT.

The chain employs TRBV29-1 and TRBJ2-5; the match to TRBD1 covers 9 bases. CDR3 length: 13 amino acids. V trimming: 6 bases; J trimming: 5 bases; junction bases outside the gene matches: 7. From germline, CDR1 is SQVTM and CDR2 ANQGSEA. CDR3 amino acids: CSVPGQGIETQYF. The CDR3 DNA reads TGCAGCGTGCCGGGACAGGGAATTGAGACCCAGTACTTC.

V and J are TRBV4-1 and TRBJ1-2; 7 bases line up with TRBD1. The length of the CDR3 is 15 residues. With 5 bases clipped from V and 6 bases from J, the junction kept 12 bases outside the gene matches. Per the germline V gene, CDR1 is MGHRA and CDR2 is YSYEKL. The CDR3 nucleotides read TGCGCCAGCAGCTTACTAGGGGGCCCCTACAATGGCTACACCTTC. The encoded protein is CASSLLGGPYNGYTF.

The CDR3 is CASSLGGANTGELFF. The DNA of the CDR3 is TGTGCCAGCAGCTTAGGGGGGGCGAACACCGGGGAGCTGTTTTTT. The chain employs TRBV7-2 and TRBJ2-2, with D maybe TRBD2 (6 bases). The CDR3 sequence is 15 residues long. The V gene lost 1 base and the J gene lost 0 bases, with 6 bases spanning the gap. Germline V gives CDR1 SGHTA, CDR2 FQGNSA.

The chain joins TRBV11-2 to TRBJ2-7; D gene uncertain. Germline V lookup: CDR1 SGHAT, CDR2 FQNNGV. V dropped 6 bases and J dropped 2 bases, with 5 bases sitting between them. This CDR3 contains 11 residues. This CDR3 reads CASSSAYEQYF. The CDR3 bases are TGTGCCAGCAGTTCAGCCTACGAGCAGTACTTC. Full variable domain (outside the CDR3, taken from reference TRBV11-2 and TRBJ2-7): EAGVAQSPRYKIIEKRQSVAFWCNPISGHATLYWYQQILGQGPKLLIQFQNNGVVDDSQLPKDRFSAERLKGVDSTLKIQPAKLEDSAVYLCASSSAYEQYFGPGTRLTVT.

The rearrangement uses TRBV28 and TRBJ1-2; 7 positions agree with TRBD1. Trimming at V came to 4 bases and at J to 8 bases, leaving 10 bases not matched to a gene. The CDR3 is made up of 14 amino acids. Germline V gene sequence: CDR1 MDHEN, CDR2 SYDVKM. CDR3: CASSSYYRGRGYTF. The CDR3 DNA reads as TGTGCCAGCAGTTCCTACTACAGGGGTAGGGGCTACACCTTC.

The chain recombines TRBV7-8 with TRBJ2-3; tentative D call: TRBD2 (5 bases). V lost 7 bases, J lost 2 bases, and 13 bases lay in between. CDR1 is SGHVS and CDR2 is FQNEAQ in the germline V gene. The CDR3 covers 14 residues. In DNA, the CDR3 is TGTGCCAGCATCCCTATGAGGGTCACAGATACGCAGTATTTT. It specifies CASIPMRVTDTQYF.

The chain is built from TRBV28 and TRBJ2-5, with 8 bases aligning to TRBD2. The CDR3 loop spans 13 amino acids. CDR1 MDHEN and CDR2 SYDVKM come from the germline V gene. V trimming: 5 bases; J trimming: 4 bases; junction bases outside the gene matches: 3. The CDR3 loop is CASSPAGGETQYF. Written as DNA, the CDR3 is TGTGCCAGCAGTCCCGCGGGGGGAGAGACCCAGTACTTC.

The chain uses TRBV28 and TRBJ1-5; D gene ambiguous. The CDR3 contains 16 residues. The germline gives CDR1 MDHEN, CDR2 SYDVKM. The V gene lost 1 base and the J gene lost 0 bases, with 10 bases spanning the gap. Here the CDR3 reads CASSLSPLYSNQPQHF. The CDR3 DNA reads TGTGCCAGCAGTTTATCCCCCCTCTATAGCAATCAGCCCCAGCATTTT.

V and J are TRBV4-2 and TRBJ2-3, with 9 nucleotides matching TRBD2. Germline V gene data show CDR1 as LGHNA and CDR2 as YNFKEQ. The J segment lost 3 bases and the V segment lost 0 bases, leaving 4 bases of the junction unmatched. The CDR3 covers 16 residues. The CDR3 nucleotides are TGTGCCAGCAGCCAAGAACGAGCGGGAGGTACAGATACGCAGTATTTT. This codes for CASSQERAGGTDTQYF.

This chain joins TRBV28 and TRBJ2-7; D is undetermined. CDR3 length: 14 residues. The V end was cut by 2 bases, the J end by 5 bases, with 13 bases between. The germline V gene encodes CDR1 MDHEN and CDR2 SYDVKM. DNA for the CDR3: TGTGCCAGCAGTTTAATCTCCAGGCACGACGAGCAGTACTTC. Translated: CASSLISRHDEQYF.